These 25 T cell receptor beta chains were sequenced from one sample in a study of response to subunit inactivated influenza vaccine. TCRdb re-derived calls from the RT-PCR reads in MiXCR, one entry per CDR3 protein. This table holds fewer than 550,000 distinct CDR3 sequences, 25% found once. The source material was CD4+ T cells sorted from PBMCs, sampled roughly 5 days after vaccination. These receptors all stem from a man aged 50-59 years who received an inactivated influenza vaccine.

V and J are TRBV10-3 and TRBJ2-5; TRBD2 aligns across 11 bases. The length of the CDR3 is 13 residues. The germline V gene has CDR1 ENHRY and CDR2 SYGVKD. V was clipped by 5 bases and J by 9 bases; unmatched bases: 5. CDR3 DNA sequence: TGTGCCATCAGTACGACTAGCGGGGAGGCCCAGTACTTC. Translation gives CAISTTSGEAQYF.

Only a few counts were recorded for this clonotype. The V and J genes are TRBV7-9 and TRBJ1-5; D is undetermined. The CDR3 has 12 amino acids. The germline V gene has CDR1 SEHNR and CDR2 FQNEAQ (reference sequence). V lost 8 bases and J 4 bases, leaving 9 bases between the germline ends. CDR3 in DNA: TGTGCCAGCGGCCACAGTAATCAGCCCCAGCATTTT. It translates to CASGHSNQPQHF.

This clonotype came up a few times. V gene TRBV20-1 combines with J gene TRBJ2-7, with 7 bases matching TRBD2. V shed 6 bases and J 1 base; nucleotides not matched to a gene: 9. The CDR3 spans 14 residues. Germline CDR1 is DFQATT and CDR2 is SNEGSKA (reference sequence). Written as DNA, the CDR3 is TGCAGTGCGAAGCTGACCGGGAGGTCCTACGAGCAGTACTTC. Protein product: CSAKLTGRSYEQYF.

The chain links TRBV20-1 to TRBJ2-5, with a possible D match to TRBD2 (6 bases). Germline CDR1 is DFQATT and CDR2 is SNEGSKA (reference sequence). The V gene lost 6 bases and the J gene lost 10 bases, with 18 bases spanning the gap. The length of the CDR3 is 12 residues. The CDR3 DNA is TGCAGTGCCAAGCAGGGTCTCGGGGGCCAGTACTTC. Protein: CSAKQGLGGQYF.

This clonotype has only a few counts. The rearrangement uses TRBV20-1 and TRBJ2-1; D is uncertain. This CDR3 comprises 12 residues. Germline V gene data show CDR1 as DFQATT and CDR2 as SNEGSKA (reference sequence). The V end was cut by 4 bases, the J end by 4 bases, with 8 bases between. The CDR3, as DNA: TGCAGTGCTATTGACGGTTACAATGAGCAGTTCTTC. The encoded protein is CSAIDGYNEQFF.

The chain is built from TRBV20-1 and TRBJ2-1; TRBD2 aligns across 7 bases. The V segment lost 0 bases and the J segment 3 bases; nucleotides outside the gene matches: 8. The CDR3 covers 16 residues. Germline assignment: CDR1 DFQATT and CDR2 SNEGSKA (reference sequence). The chain's CDR3 is CSARDGASGNYNEQFF. For the CDR3, the DNA is TGCAGTGCTAGAGATGGAGCTAGCGGAAACTACAATGAGCAGTTCTTC.

This clonotype has a single count. The J gene is TRBJ2-7, the V gene TRBV15; TRBD1 might be the D (6 bases). Trimming cost V 4 bases and J 7 bases, with 17 bases left between them. The CDR3 extends over 14 amino acids. Looked up from germline, CDR1 is LNHNV and CDR2 is YYDKDF (reference sequence). CDR3 sequence reads: CATSTEGRGREQYF. The DNA of the CDR3 is TGTGCCACCAGCACAGAGGGCAGGGGACGGGAGCAGTACTTC.

This clonotype was observed at least ten times. The chain has TRBV29-1 and TRBJ2-3, with TRBD1 identical over 12 bases. The germline V gene has CDR1 SQVTM and CDR2 ANQGSEA. The CDR3 spans 15 residues. J lost 5 bases, V lost 3 bases, and 6 bases had no gene match. CDR3 region: CSVEGDRGPGDTQYF. The CDR3 DNA reads TGCAGCGTTGAGGGGGACAGGGGGCCGGGAGATACGCAGTATTTT.

A few counts support this clonotype. This chain links TRBV7-9 with TRBJ2-1; the match to TRBD2 covers 8 bases. Per germline, CDR1 SEHNR and CDR2 FQNEAQ (reference sequence). This CDR3 comprises 16 residues. The trim removed 5 bases at V and 5 bases at J, leaving 11 bases unmatched. CDR3 residues: CASSRRILAANNEQFF. The CDR3 DNA reads as TGTGCCAGCAGCCGTAGAATACTAGCGGCAAACAATGAGCAGTTCTTC.

The sample holds many counts of this clonotype. V and J are TRBV12-3 or TRBV12-4 and TRBJ2-7; D not resolved. V was clipped by 3 bases and J by 9 bases, with 18 bases between them. The CDR3 has 14 residues. CDR3 nucleotide sequence: TGTGCCAGCAGTTTCCGGTCCGCTACCTCTGGGCAGTACTTC. Residues: CASSFRSATSGQYF.

The J gene is TRBJ1-6, the V gene TRBV12-3 or TRBV12-4, with D possibly matching TRBD1 (6 bases). The CDR3 is made up of 16 amino acids. V was clipped by 5 bases and J by 1 base, with 12 bases between them. CDR3 nucleotides: TGTGCCAGCAGTCCTGAGAGGGGGTCCTATAATTCACCCCTCCACTTT. Translation gives CASSPERGSYNSPLHF.

The genes are TRBV20-1 and TRBJ1-2; D remains ambiguous. Germline V gives CDR1 DFQATT, CDR2 SNEGSKA (reference sequence). V lost 0 bases to trimming and J lost 1 base, with 15 bases between them. CDR3 length equals 16 residues. The CDR3 sequence is CSARDFNDPNNYGYTF. The CDR3 bases are TGCAGTGCTAGAGATTTTAACGACCCAAATAACTATGGCTACACCTTC.

The chain carries TRBV7-6 and TRBJ1-4; D is perhaps TRBD1 (5 bases). The CDR3 spans 15 residues. V lost 4 bases and J 8 bases, leaving 17 bases between the germline ends. The V gene's germline CDR1 is SGHVS and CDR2 FNYEAQ. The CDR3 sequence is CASSSAGAPGEKLFF. The CDR3 region has the DNA TGTGCCAGCAGCTCCGCTGGGGCTCCAGGGGAAAAACTGTTTTTT.

A few counts support this clonotype. The chain couples TRBV12-3 or TRBV12-4 to TRBJ2-2; D is undetermined. The CDR3 runs 12 residues. V was trimmed by 3 bases and J by 8 bases, leaving 7 bases between them. The CDR3 is CASSFSWGELFF. In nucleotides, the CDR3 is TGTGCCAGCAGTTTTTCCTGGGGGGAGCTGTTTTTT.

This clonotype was counted at least ten times. V is TRBV20-1 and J is TRBJ2-1, with 16 bases fitting TRBD2. The V gene end was trimmed by 4 bases and the J gene end by 8 bases; junction bases not matched to a gene: 2. Germline V gene sequence: CDR1 DFQATT, CDR2 SNEGSKA (reference sequence). The CDR3 runs to 14 residues. CDR3 loop: CSATGTSGRDEQFF. CDR3 DNA: TGCAGTGCTACCGGGACTAGCGGGAGGGATGAGCAGTTCTTC.

This chain uses TRBV7-2 with TRBJ2-7, with TRBD2 matching over 8 bases. The CDR3 loop spans 16 amino acids. V shed 0 bases, J shed 0 bases, and the junction held 4 bases outside the gene matches. Germline V gives CDR1 SGHTA, CDR2 FQGNSA. CDR3 loop: CASSLATSVISYEQYF. The CDR3 DNA follows: TGTGCCAGCAGCTTAGCGACTAGCGTAATCTCCTACGAGCAGTACTTC.

The chain recombines TRBV3-1 with TRBJ2-5; D gene unclear. The CDR3 totals 12 residues. CDR1 and CDR2 (germline): LGHDT, YNNKEL (reference sequence). Trimming cost V 0 bases and J 6 bases, with 5 bases left between them. Written as DNA, the CDR3 is TGTGCCAGCAGCCAAGATCATCAGACCCAGTACTTC. This encodes CASSQDHQTQYF.

This clonotype was counted only a few times. The chain is built from TRBV4-1 and TRBJ1-5; no definite D call. CDR1 is MGHRA, CDR2 YSYEKL, per germline. The CDR3 extends over 13 amino acids. Trimming shortened V by 0 bases and J by 6 bases, and 6 bases separated the two germline ends. The CDR3, as DNA: TGCGCCAGCAGCCAAGAGAGGGCTCAGCCCCAGCATTTT. Its translation: CASSQERAQPQHF.

This clonotype turned up a few times. The CDR3 sequence is CSAIDRVETQYF. Here the CDR3 DNA reads TGCAGTGCTATCGACAGGGTCGAGACCCAGTACTTC. V usage is TRBV20-1 and J usage is TRBJ2-5; 7 positions agree with TRBD1. This CDR3 has 12 residues. The germline V gene encodes CDR1 DFQATT and CDR2 SNEGSKA (reference sequence). V was clipped by 4 bases and J by 5 bases; unmatched bases: 4.

The chain combines TRBV28 with TRBJ2-5, with D possibly TRBD1 on 6 matching bases. The CDR3 has 16 residues. The germline V gene has CDR1 MDHEN and CDR2 SYDVKM. The germline V and J ends were trimmed by 5 bases and 4 bases, with 20 bases remaining between them. The CDR3 nucleotides read TGTGCCAGCAGTAACCCCAAGACAGGAGGATCAGAGACCCAGTACTTC. Translating gives CASSNPKTGGSETQYF.

The chain uses TRBV10-3 and TRBJ2-2; no clear D gene. Looked up from germline, CDR1 is ENHRY and CDR2 is SYGVKD. CDR3 length equals 14 residues. Trimming shortened V by 9 bases and J by 6 bases, and 17 bases separated the two germline ends. The CDR3 DNA sequence: TGTGCCATACGTTCTACGGAAGCACCCGGGGAGCTGTTTTTT. Its translation is CAIRSTEAPGELFF.

The rearrangement uses TRBV5-1 and TRBJ2-7; D call uncertain. The CDR3 loop spans 17 amino acids. V lost 0 bases and J 2 bases, leaving 18 bases between the germline ends. Germline values: CDR1 SGHRS, CDR2 YFSETQ. CDR3 nucleotides: TGCGCCAGCAGCTTGGCCAAGATGGACCTTCTCCCCTACGAGCAGTACTTC. It is translated as CASSLAKMDLLPYEQYF.

The chain is built from TRBV3-1 and TRBJ2-3, with no clear D. Trimming took off 1 base at V and 7 bases at J, with 6 bases between the two ends. From germline, CDR1 is LGHDT and CDR2 YNNKEL (reference sequence). CDR3 length: 12 amino acids. As DNA, the CDR3 is TGTGCCAGCAGCCAAGCCCGTAATACGCAGTATTTT. It encodes CASSQARNTQYF.

This chain uses TRBV10-3 with TRBJ2-7, with 9 positions matching TRBD2. J gave up 2 bases and V 6 bases, and 8 bases lay outside the gene matches. The CDR3 consists of 15 residues. CDR1 is ENHRY, CDR2 SYGVKD, per germline. Here the CDR3 reads CAIRARASGAYEQYF. The CDR3 bases are TGTGCCATCAGGGCTCGGGCTAGCGGGGCCTACGAGCAGTACTTC.

Only a few counts were recorded for this clonotype. The chain carries TRBV20-1 and TRBJ1-5, with TRBD1 as a possible D gene (6 bases). Trimming left V 0 bases short and J 6 bases short, with 12 bases between. Looked up from germline, CDR1 is DFQATT and CDR2 is SNEGSKA (reference sequence). The CDR3 has 14 amino acids. The CDR3 loop reads CSARDRTALQPQHF. The DNA of the CDR3 is TGCAGTGCTAGAGATCGGACAGCGCTTCAGCCCCAGCATTTT.